The 11 T cell receptor beta chains below come from one sample, sequenced in a study of blood T cells in healthy people across ages. With a J-beta primer mix and a sample-barcoded 5' primer, a second PCR ran 7 to 11 cycles. TCRdb reprocessed the 5' RACE reads with MiXCR, giving one entry per CDR3 protein. The repertoire has hundreds of thousands of distinct CDR3 sequences, roughly half of them found once; the top ten carry approximately 13%. The source material was blood. These receptors came from a woman older than 75 in good health.

The chain joins TRBV9 to TRBJ2-5; the match to TRBD2 covers 7 bases. Germline CDR1 and CDR2: SGDLS and YYNGEE. V was pared by 6 bases and J by 11 bases, with 19 bases of the junction left unmatched. There are 15 residues in the CDR3. CDR3 DNA: TGTGCCAGCACTCCTGGGGGGGAACCATACAATGAGCAGTACTTC. Translation gives CASTPGGEPYNEQYF.

The chain uses TRBV10-3 and TRBJ2-5, with D uncertain. CDR1 and CDR2 (germline): ENHRY, SYGVKD. This CDR3 comprises 14 residues. Trimming left V 2 bases short and J 5 bases short, with 12 bases between. CDR3: CAISETLFGETQYF. DNA of the CDR3: TGTGCCATCAGTGAGACTTTATTTGGCGAGACCCAGTACTTC.

This clonotype was observed a single time. This chain links TRBV29-1 with TRBJ2-7; D ambiguous. Germline V lookup: CDR1 SQVTM, CDR2 ANQGSEA. Trimming shortened V by 6 bases and J by 3 bases, and 15 bases separated the two germline ends. The CDR3 contains 13 residues. The DNA of the CDR3 is TGCAGCGTGACCCGGCCCGGAAGCTACGAGCAGTACTTC. Translation: CSVTRPGSYEQYF.

In this sample, this clonotype turned up many times. The gene calls are TRBV24-1 and TRBJ1-2; D is uncertain. The CDR3 has 13 residues. V lost 3 bases, J lost 4 bases, and 8 bases lay in between. Per germline, CDR1 KGHDR and CDR2 SFDVKD. DNA of the CDR3: TGTGCCACCAGTGATACTGGTACCTATGGCTACACCTTC. Protein: CATSDTGTYGYTF.

The chain joins TRBV5-4 to TRBJ1-4; a weak D match, TRBD1 (5 bases). The V end lost 2 bases, the J end lost 4 bases, and 9 bases lay between the germline ends. CDR1 is SGHNT and CDR2 is YYREEE in the germline V gene (reference sequence). The CDR3 sequence is 14 residues long. This chain's CDR3 is CASSFRANNEKLFF. Here the CDR3 DNA reads TGTGCCAGCAGCTTCAGGGCCAATAATGAAAAACTGTTTTTT.

The gene calls are TRBV12-3 or TRBV12-4 and TRBJ2-7; D perhaps matches TRBD2 (6 bases). The CDR3 contains 12 residues. V lost 8 bases to trimming and J lost 4 bases, with 12 bases between them. The CDR3 bases are TGTGCCAGCCGGGAGCAAACTTACGAGCAGTACTTC. Protein: CASREQTYEQYF.

The V call is TRBV29-1, the J call TRBJ1-1, with TRBD1 as a possible D gene (6 bases). In germline, CDR1 is SQVTM, CDR2 ANQGSEA. Trimming stripped 3 bases from V and 1 base from J, with 9 bases between. The CDR3 runs to 13 residues. The CDR3 sequence: CSVDDRKNTEAFF. CDR3 nucleotides: TGCAGCGTTGATGACAGGAAGAACACTGAAGCTTTCTTT.

This clonotype was seen repeatedly, ten times or more. CDR3 in amino acids: CSARGVAETQYF. CDR3 nucleotide sequence: TGCAGTGCTAGAGGGGTTGCGGAGACCCAGTACTTC. The chain recombines TRBV20-1 with TRBJ2-5; D remains ambiguous. From germline, CDR1 is DFQATT and CDR2 SNEGSKA (reference sequence). This CDR3 region has 12 residues. The V end was cut by 1 base, the J end by 5 bases, with 8 bases between.

This clonotype was counted a few times. DNA of the CDR3: TGTGCCAGCAGACCTCCGGGACTAGCGGGAGGTGAGCAGTTCTTC. It specifies CASRPPGLAGGEQFF. This rearrangement joins TRBV12-3 or TRBV12-4 to TRBJ2-1, with 15 bases identical to TRBD2. This CDR3 has 15 residues. V lost 6 bases to trimming and J lost 9 bases; unmatched junction nucleotides: 6.

This clonotype was picked up a small number of times. The chain is built from TRBV27 and TRBJ2-7; D may be TRBD2 (6 bases). The length of the CDR3 is 16 residues. Deletions cut 6 bases from V and 7 bases from J, with 25 bases between. Germline CDR1 MNHEY, CDR2 SMNVEV (reference sequence). In DNA, the CDR3 is TGTGCCAGCAGGCCCTACGCTGGAGGGCCCTACAATGAGCAGTACTTC. Its translation: CASRPYAGGPYNEQYF.

In DNA, the CDR3 is TGTGCCAGCAGCCAAGACAAGGACAGGGAAGGCTACGAGCAGTACTTC. It specifies CASSQDKDREGYEQYF. J is TRBJ2-7 and V is TRBV14; 8 bases match TRBD1. The CDR3 is 16 residues long. With 0 bases clipped from V and 3 bases from J, the junction kept 7 bases outside the gene matches. Germline V lookup: CDR1 SGHDN, CDR2 FVKESK.